This is a list of T cell receptor beta chains from one sample in a study of T cells in localized non-small cell lung cancer. TCRdb's copy holds only in-frame clones and misses some; the assay was immunoSEQ multiplex PCR. Of roughly 77,000 clones detected, around 89% appear once; the ten largest clones hold approximately 22%. The sequencing here drew on peripheral blood, taken before any cancer treatment. Receptors were obtained from a woman between 35 and 75 years old with stage I squamous cell lung carcinoma. The CDR3 runs from the conserved cysteine through the conserved F or W. Fields, in order: D gene, J gene, clone size, V gene, CDR3 DNA, CDR3 protein. D genes are given only for firm matches. Not every row has a clone size; where given, it reads once, few, many or a size class.

>.|TRBJ1-1|.|TRBV2
TGTGCCAGCAGTGTTTACAGGGAAGCTGAAGCTTTCTTT
CASSVYREAEAFF
>.|TRBJ2-2|.|TRBV27
TGTGCCAGCAGTTTAGGGTCGACCGGGGAGCTGTTTTTT
CASSLGSTGELFF
>TRBD2|TRBJ2-3|.|TRBV6-1
TGTGCCAGCAGTGAGGTATGGGAGCGGGGCGTTGGTACGCAGTATTTT
CASSEVWERGVGTQYF
>.|TRBJ2-1|.|TRBV5-6
TGTGCCAGCAGCTTGGTTTCAGAGGATGAGCAGTTCTTC
CASSLVSEDEQFF
>TRBD2|TRBJ2-7|once|TRBV19
TGTGCCAGTAGTATCGCACTAGCGGATACCCGTTCCTACGAGCAGTACTTC
CASSIALADTRSYEQYF
>.|TRBJ2-6|.|TRBV19
TGTGCCAGTAGTATAGCAGGCCCCAGCTCTGGGGCCAACGTCCTGACTTTC
CASSIAGPSSGANVLTF
>.|TRBJ2-3|once|TRBV6-1
TGTGCCAGCAGTGAGGTTGCAGATACGCAGTATTTT
CASSEVADTQYF
>.|TRBJ1-3|.|TRBV6-1
TGTGCCAGCAGTGAAGCGAACAGGATCTCTGGAAACACCATATATTTT
CASSEANRISGNTIYF
>.|TRBJ2-1|.|TRBV5-5
TGTGCCAGCAGCTTGGAAGTTCGCCTTCTGTTCTTC
CASSLEVRLLFF
>TRBD1|TRBJ1-3|.|TRBV5-4
TGTGCCAGCAGCGTCTCCGGGACAGGTTCTAGAAACACCATATATTTT
CASSVSGTGSRNTIYF
>TRBD1|TRBJ1-2|.|TRBV15
TGTGCCACCAGCGGTGGGACAGCTAACTATGGCTACACCTTC
CATSGGTANYGYTF
>TRBD1|TRBJ1-2|.|TRBV19
TGTGCCAGTAGTTCACAGGGGTTCGCCTATGGCTACACCTTC
CASSSQGFAYGYTF
>.|TRBJ1-5|.|TRBV28
TGTGCCAGCAGTTTAGGAGCAGGGTTCAATCAGCCCCAGCATTTT
CASSLGAGFNQPQHF
>.|TRBJ1-4|.|TRBV5-1
TGCGCCAGCAGCTCTGGACGGACGTCAACTAATGAAAAACTGTTTTTT
CASSSGRTSTNEKLFF
>.|TRBJ1-2|.|TRBV28
TGTGCCAGCAGCTCCCGCTATGGCTACACCTTC
CASSSRYGYTF
>.|TRBJ1-1|.|TRBV5-6
TGTGCCAGCAGCTTGGTCGGCAGGGGCACTGAAGCTTTCTTT
CASSLVGRGTEAFF
>TRBD1|TRBJ2-7|.|TRBV6-6
TGTGCCAGCTTTCCGGGACAGGGTATATACGAGCAGTACTTC
CASFPGQGIYEQYF
>.|TRBJ1-5|once|TRBV7-6
TGTGCCAGCAGCCCGGTAAGGGCGGGCCAGCCCCAGCATTTT
CASSPVRAGQPQHF
>TRBD1|TRBJ2-5|few|TRBV5-6
TGTGCCAGCAGCAAGGGGGCAGGGTACCAAGAGACCCAGTACTTC
CASSKGAGYQETQYF
>.|TRBJ1-1|.|TRBV5-1
TGCGCCAGCAGCTCGAGAGAAGAGCTTCGCACAGCGGAAGCTTTCTTT
CASSSREELRTAEAFF
>.|TRBJ2-5|.|TRBV6-1
TGTGCCAGCAGTCGACAGGCCCAAGAGACCCAGTACTTC
CASSRQAQETQYF
>.|TRBJ2-5|.|TRBV29-1
TGCAGCGTTGCGGACACCGGGGAGACCCAGTACTTC
CSVADTGETQYF
>TRBD1|TRBJ2-7|.|TRBV6-1
TGTGCCAGCAGCTTCACAGGGGATAACGAGCAGTACTTC
CASSFTGDNEQYF
>TRBD1|TRBJ1-1|.|TRBV4-2
TGTGCCAGCAGCCAAGATCTGCAGGGGGCGTGGGGCACTGAAGCTTTCTTT
CASSQDLQGAWGTEAFF
>TRBD1|TRBJ1-1|.|TRBV6-1
TGTGCCAGCAGTGAATCTGGGACAGGGGGACCGGGCACTGAAGCTTTCTTT
CASSESGTGGPGTEAFF
>.|TRBJ1-2|.|TRBV20-1
TGCAGTGCCGCAGGAAACTATGGCTACACCTTC
CSAAGNYGYTF
>.|TRBJ2-1|.|TRBV14
TGTGCCAGCAGCCAAACTGGGGCTAGCAAGTTCTTC
CASSQTGASKFF
>TRBD1|TRBJ2-2|.|TRBV5-1
TGCGCCAGCAGCTTGGACAGGGGCGGCACCGGGGAGCTGTTTTTT
CASSLDRGGTGELFF
>.|TRBJ2-7|.|TRBV2
TGTGCCAGCAGTGACAGGCGTACTTCCTACGAGCAGTACTTC
CASSDRRTSYEQYF
>.|TRBJ1-1|.|TRBV28
TGTGCCAGCACTCCCGGAGGGTTATCGAACACTGAAGCTTTCTTT
CASTPGGLSNTEAFF
>.|TRBJ2-5|.|TRBV2
TGTGCCAGCAGCGCCCTCGTCGACCAAGAGACCCAGTACTTC
CASSALVDQETQYF
>TRBD2|TRBJ2-2|once|TRBV30
TGTGCCTGGAGAGGGCTAGCGGGGACAACCGGGGAGCTGTTTTTT
CAWRGLAGTTGELFF
>.|TRBJ1-5|.|TRBV19
TGTGCCAGTAGTACCCAGGCCTATAGCAATCAGCCCCAGCATTTT
CASSTQAYSNQPQHF
>.|TRBJ2-1|.|TRBV7-3
TGTGCCAGCAGCTTAGTACGGGCGTCCGGACGGTGGAATGAGCAGTTCTTC
CASSLVRASGRWNEQFF
>.|TRBJ2-2|.|TRBV19
TGTGCCAGTTCTGGGGGCGGGGAGCTGTTTTTT
CASSGGGELFF
>.|TRBJ2-3|.|TRBV5-1
TGCGCCAGCAGCTTTCAGCGCACAGATACGCAGTATTTT
CASSFQRTDTQYF
>TRBD1|TRBJ1-1|.|TRBV4-2
TGTGCCAGCAGCCGCCCCGGACAGGACACTGAAGCTTTCTTT
CASSRPGQDTEAFF
>.|TRBJ1-1|.|TRBV6-5
TGTGCCAGCAGTTACTCCGGGGGCCTGGCGTCGGGAGCTTTCTTT
CASSYSGGLASGAFF
>.|TRBJ1-3|.|TRBV30
TGTGCCTGGAGTAAACAGGGCTCTGGAAACACCATATATTTT
CAWSKQGSGNTIYF
>.|TRBJ2-5|.|TRBV5-6
TGTGCCAGCAGCTTGGAGGGCAGGGGATCTGGGACCCAGTACTTC
CASSLEGRGSGTQYF
>.|TRBJ1-1|.|TRBV5-4
TGTGCCAGCAGCTTTGGAGGACCCATGAACACTGAAGCTTTCTTT
CASSFGGPMNTEAFF
>.|TRBJ1-2|.|TRBV6-5
TGTGCCAGCAGTTACGCCCAGGGTGTGGGCTACACCTTC
CASSYAQGVGYTF
>.|TRBJ1-2|.|TRBV5-4
TGTGCCAGCAGCTTACCGGGGGGCTATGGCTACACCTTC
CASSLPGGYGYTF
>.|TRBJ1-1|.|TRBV12-5
TGTGCTAGTGGTTTGAATGCCCAGAACACTGAAGCTTTCTTT
CASGLNAQNTEAFF
>.|TRBJ1-5|.|TRBV5-6
TGTGCCAGCAGCTCTACTGCGGGCTATCAGCCCCAGCATTTT
CASSSTAGYQPQHF
>.|TRBJ1-3|.|TRBV4-1
TGCGCCAGCAGCCAAGGGATGACCGGGGCTGGAAACACCATATATTTT
CASSQGMTGAGNTIYF
>.|TRBJ1-1|once|TRBV30
TGTGCCTGGAGTGTTACAGGGCTGAACACTGAAGCTTTCTTT
CAWSVTGLNTEAFF
>.|TRBJ1-2|few|TRBV5-6
TGTGCCAGCAGCCCCGGCTATGGCTACACCTTC
CASSPGYGYTF
>.|TRBJ1-5|.|TRBV5-6
TGTGCCAGCAGCGTTCAAGGTCAGCCCCAGCATTTT
CASSVQGQPQHF
>TRBD1|TRBJ1-1|.|TRBV10-1
TGCGCCAGCAGGGGACAGGGTTTGAACACTGAAGCTTTCTTT
CASRGQGLNTEAFF
>TRBD1|TRBJ2-7|.|TRBV11-2
TGTGCCAGCAGCTTGGGGACAGGGGTCGTCTACGAGCAGTACTTC
CASSLGTGVVYEQYF
>.|TRBJ1-3|.|TRBV5-4
TGTGCCAGCAGCTTGATGGGAGGTGGATCTGGAAACACCATATATTTT
CASSLMGGGSGNTIYF
>.|TRBJ2-2|.|TRBV6-5
TGTGCCAGCAGTTTCCGCACCCGCCGGAGCGCCGGGGAGCTGTTTTTT
CASSFRTRRSAGELFF
>.|TRBJ1-6|.|TRBV21-1
TGTGCCAGCACCGACAAATCACCCCTCCACTTT
CASTDKSPLHF
>.|TRBJ1-1|.|TRBV7-9
TGTGCCAGCAGCTTAGCTTGGGGGCCGGGGACTGAAGCTTTCTTT
CASSLAWGPGTEAFF
>TRBD1|TRBJ1-1|.|TRBV30
TGTGCCTGGGCGGGACAGCCTAACACTGAAGCTTTCTTT
CAWAGQPNTEAFF
>TRBD1|TRBJ1-4|once|TRBV9
TGTGCCAGCAGCGCGACAGGGGGTATAGGTGAAAAACTGTTTTTT
CASSATGGIGEKLFF
>TRBD1|TRBJ1-1|once|TRBV6-1
TGTGCCAGCAGTGAAGACAGGGGGTATACTGAAGCTTTCTTT
CASSEDRGYTEAFF
>.|TRBJ1-6|.|TRBV11-2
TGTGCCAGCAGCTTAGGGAGTTTGGGGGGGCGGCCCCTCCACTTT
CASSLGSLGGRPLHF
>TRBD1|TRBJ2-1|once|TRBV9
TGTGCCAGCAGCGCAGGGGGCGGCGATGAGCAGTTCTTC
CASSAGGGDEQFF